This T cell receptor beta chain comes out of a study of blood T cells in healthy people across ages. Study at large: About one barcoded TCR beta cDNA was captured per two T cells. Study-wide results and limits: The percentage of naive T cells correlated strongly with TCR beta diversity.

Alongside a J-beta primer mix, a sample-barcoded 5' primer served in a second PCR lasting roughly 6 to 11 cycles. Using its own MiXCR run on the 5' RACE reads, TCRdb lists one record per CDR3 protein. The sample contains 1.8 million or so distinct CDR3 sequences, roughly 43% of which appear only once. Of note for this clonotype: Its antigen is unknown.

Germline CDR1 is SQVTM and CDR2 is ANQGSEA. Trimming stripped 3 bases from V and 1 base from J, with 21 bases between. The CDR3 has 17 residues. Sequencing used blood. This sequence joins TRBV29-1 and TRBJ1-2, with TRBD1 as a possible D gene (6 bases). The sequence came from a human donor in good health. The CDR3 is CSVDQFPARGHNYGYTF. The CDR3 region has the DNA TGCAGCGTTGATCAGTTCCCTGCCAGGGGCCATAACTATGGCTACACCTTC.